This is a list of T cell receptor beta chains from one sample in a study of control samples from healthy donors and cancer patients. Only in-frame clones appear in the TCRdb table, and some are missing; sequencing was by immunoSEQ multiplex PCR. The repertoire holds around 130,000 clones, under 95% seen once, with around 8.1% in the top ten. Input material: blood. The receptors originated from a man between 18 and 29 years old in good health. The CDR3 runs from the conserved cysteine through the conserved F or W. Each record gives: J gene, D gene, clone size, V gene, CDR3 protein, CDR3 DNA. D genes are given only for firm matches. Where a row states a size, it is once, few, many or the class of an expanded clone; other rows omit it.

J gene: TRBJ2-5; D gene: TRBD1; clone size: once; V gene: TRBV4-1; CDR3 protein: CASSHQPQGARRETQYF; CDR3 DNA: TGCGCCAGCAGCCACCAACCACAGGGGGCGAGAAGGGAGACCCAGTACTTC
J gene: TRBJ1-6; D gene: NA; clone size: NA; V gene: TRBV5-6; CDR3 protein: CASSLVFNSPLHF; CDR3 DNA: TGTGCCAGCAGCTTGGTATTCAATTCACCCCTCCACTTT
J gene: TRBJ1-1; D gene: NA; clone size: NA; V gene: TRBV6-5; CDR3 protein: CASSQFAEAFF; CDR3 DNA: TGTGCCAGCAGCCAATTTGCTGAAGCTTTCTTT
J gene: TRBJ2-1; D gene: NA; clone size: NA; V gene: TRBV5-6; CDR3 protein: CASSLWGSFWFF; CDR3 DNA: TGTGCCAGCAGCTTGTGGGGGAGTTTCTGGTTCTTC
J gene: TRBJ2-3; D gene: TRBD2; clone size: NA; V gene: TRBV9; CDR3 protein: CASSVFSSGPRDTQYF; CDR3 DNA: TGTGCCAGCAGCGTATTCTCTAGCGGTCCGCGAGATACGCAGTATTTT
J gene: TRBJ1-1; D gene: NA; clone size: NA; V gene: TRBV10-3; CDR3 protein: CAIRQAGEAFF; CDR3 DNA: TGTGCCATCCGACAGGCCGGTGAAGCTTTCTTT
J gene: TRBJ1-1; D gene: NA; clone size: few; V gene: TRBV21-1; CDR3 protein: CASSKAGETKTFF; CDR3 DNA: TGTGCCAGCAGCAAAGCCGGGGAGACAAAAACTTTCTTT
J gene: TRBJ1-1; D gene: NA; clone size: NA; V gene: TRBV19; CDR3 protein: CASSYTMNTEAFF; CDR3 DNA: TGTGCCAGTAGCTATACTATGAACACTGAAGCTTTCTTT
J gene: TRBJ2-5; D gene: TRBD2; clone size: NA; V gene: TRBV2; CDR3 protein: CASSGLAGQETQYF; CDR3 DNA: TGTGCCAGCAGTGGACTAGCGGGGCAAGAGACCCAGTACTTC
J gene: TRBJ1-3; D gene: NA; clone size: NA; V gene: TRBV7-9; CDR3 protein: CASSSELGRANTIYF; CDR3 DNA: TGTGCCAGCAGCTCAGAATTAGGCAGGGCCAACACCATATATTTT
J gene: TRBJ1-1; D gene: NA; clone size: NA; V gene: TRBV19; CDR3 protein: CASSIGAQGDTEAFF; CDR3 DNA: TGTGCCAGTAGTATAGGGGCTCAGGGAGACACTGAAGCTTTCTTT
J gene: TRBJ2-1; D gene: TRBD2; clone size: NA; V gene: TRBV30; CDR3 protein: CAWSYGLAGEQFF; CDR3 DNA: TGTGCCTGGAGTTATGGACTAGCGGGTGAGCAGTTCTTC
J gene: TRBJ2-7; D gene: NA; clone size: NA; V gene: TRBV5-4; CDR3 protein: CASSLAASAEQYF; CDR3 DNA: TGTGCCAGCAGCTTGGCGGCCTCTGCCGAGCAGTACTTC
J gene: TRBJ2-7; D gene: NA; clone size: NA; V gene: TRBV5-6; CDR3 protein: CASSRGRSYEQYF; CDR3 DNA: TGTGCCAGCAGCAGGGGCCGCTCCTACGAGCAGTACTTC
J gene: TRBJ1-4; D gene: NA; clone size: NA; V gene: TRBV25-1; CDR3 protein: CASSDQTPTNEKLFF; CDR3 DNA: TGTGCCAGCAGCGATCAGACACCAACTAATGAAAAACTGTTTTTT
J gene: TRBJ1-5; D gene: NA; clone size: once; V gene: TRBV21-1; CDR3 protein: CASSLTREGLNPNSNQPQHF; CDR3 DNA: TGTGCCAGCAGCCTCACGAGGGAGGGCCTCAATCCTAATAGCAATCAGCCCCAGCATTTT
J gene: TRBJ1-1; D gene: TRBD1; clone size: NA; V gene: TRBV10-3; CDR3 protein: CAISDPGQGLATEAFF; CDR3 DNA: TGTGCCATCAGTGACCCGGGACAGGGTTTAGCCACTGAAGCTTTCTTT
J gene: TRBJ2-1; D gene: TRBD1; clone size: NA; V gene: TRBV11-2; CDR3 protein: CASSSTPGQNNEQFF; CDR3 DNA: TGTGCCAGCAGCTCGACCCCGGGACAGAACAATGAGCAGTTCTTC
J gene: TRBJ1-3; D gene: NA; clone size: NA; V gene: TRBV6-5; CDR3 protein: CASNAHFSSGNTIYF; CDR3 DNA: TGTGCCAGCAATGCGCACTTCAGCTCTGGAAACACCATATATTTT
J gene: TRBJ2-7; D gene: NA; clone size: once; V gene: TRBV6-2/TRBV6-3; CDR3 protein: CASSYGRMGPYEQYF; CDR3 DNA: TGTGCCAGCAGTTACGGGCGAATGGGGCCCTACGAGCAGTACTTC
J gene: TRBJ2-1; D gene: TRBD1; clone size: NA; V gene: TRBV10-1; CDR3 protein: CASSEFRDRGYNEQFF; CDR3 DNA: TGCGCCAGCAGTGAGTTCCGGGACAGGGGGTACAATGAGCAGTTCTTC
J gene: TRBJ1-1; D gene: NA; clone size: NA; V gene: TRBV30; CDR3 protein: CAWSRLAATEAFF; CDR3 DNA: TGTGCCTGGAGTAGGTTGGCCGCCACTGAAGCTTTCTTT
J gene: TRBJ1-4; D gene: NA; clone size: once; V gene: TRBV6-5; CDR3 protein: CASSYSLEERDEKLFF; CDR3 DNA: TGTGCCAGCAGTTACTCGCTAGAGGAGAGAGATGAAAAACTGTTTTTT
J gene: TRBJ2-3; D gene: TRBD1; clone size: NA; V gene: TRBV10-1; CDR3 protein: CASSEQGYTDTQYF; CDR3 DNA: TGCGCCAGCAGTGAACAGGGGTACACAGATACGCAGTATTTT
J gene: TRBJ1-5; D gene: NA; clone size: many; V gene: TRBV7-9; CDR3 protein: CASSLTGNQPQHF; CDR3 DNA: TGTGCCAGCAGCTTAACAGGGAATCAGCCCCAGCATTTT
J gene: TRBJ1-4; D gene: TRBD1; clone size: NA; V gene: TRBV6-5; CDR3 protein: CASTGGQAVEKLFF; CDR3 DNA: TGTGCCAGCACCGGGGGACAGGCGGTTGAAAAACTGTTTTTT
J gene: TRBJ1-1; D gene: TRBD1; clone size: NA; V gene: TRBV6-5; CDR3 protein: CASSSPGTGNTEAFF; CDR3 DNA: TGTGCCAGCAGTTCCCCGGGGACAGGGAACACTGAAGCTTTCTTT
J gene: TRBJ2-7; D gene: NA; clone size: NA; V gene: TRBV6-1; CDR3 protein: CASSEVWGSYEQYF; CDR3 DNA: TGTGCCAGCAGTGAAGTGTGGGGCTCCTACGAGCAGTACTTC
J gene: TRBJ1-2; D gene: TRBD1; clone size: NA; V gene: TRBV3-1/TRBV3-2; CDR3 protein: CASSHTGTGGFGGYTF; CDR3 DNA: TGTGCCAGCAGCCACACCGGGACAGGGGGCTTCGGGGGCTACACCTTC
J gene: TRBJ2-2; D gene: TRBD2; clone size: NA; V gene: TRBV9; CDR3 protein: CASSVQGRGATGELFF; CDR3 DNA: TGTGCCAGCAGCGTACAGGGGCGGGGGGCCACCGGGGAGCTGTTTTTT
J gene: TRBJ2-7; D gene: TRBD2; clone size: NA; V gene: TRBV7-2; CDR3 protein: CASSFTAGYSYEQYF; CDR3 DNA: TGTGCCAGCAGCTTTACAGCGGGATACTCCTACGAGCAGTACTTC
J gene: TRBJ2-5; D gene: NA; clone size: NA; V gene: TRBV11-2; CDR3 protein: CASSPYQETQYF; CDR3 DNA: TGTGCCAGCAGCCCGTACCAAGAGACCCAGTACTTC
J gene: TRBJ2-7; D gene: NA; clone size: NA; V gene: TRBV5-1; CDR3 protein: CASSLETLSRDGSYEQYF; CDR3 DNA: TGCGCCAGCAGCTTGGAAACCCTCAGCAGGGACGGGTCCTACGAGCAGTACTTC
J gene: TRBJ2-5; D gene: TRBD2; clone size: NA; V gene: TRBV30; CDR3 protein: CAWSAGTTETQYF; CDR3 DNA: TGTGCCTGGAGTGCAGGGACTACAGAGACCCAGTACTTC
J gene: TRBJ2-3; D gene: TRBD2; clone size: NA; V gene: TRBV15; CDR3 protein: CATSRDLLAVTDTQYF; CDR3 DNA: TGTGCCACCAGCAGAGATCTCCTAGCGGTCACAGATACGCAGTATTTT
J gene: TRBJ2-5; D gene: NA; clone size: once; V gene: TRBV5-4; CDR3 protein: CAIPDRHFQETQYF; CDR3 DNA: TGTGCCATCCCTGACAGACACTTCCAAGAGACCCAGTACTTC